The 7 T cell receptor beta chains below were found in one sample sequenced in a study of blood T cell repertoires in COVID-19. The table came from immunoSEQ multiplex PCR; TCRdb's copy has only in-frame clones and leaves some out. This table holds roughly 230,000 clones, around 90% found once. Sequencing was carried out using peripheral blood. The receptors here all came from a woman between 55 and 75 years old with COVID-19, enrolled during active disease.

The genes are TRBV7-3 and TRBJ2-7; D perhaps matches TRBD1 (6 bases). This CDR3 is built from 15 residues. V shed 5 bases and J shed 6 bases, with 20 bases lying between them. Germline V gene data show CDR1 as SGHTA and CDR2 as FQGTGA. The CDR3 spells CASSPATGPLTEQYF. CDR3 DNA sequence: TGTGCCAGCAGCCCCGCGACAGGCCCCTTAACCGAGCAGTACTTC. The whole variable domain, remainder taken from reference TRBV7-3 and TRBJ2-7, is GAGVSQTPSNKVTEKGKYVELRCDPISGHTALYWYRQSLGQGPEFLIYFQGTGAADDSGLPNDRFFAVRPEGSVSTLKIQRTERGDSAVYLCASSPATGPLTEQYFGPGTRLTVT.

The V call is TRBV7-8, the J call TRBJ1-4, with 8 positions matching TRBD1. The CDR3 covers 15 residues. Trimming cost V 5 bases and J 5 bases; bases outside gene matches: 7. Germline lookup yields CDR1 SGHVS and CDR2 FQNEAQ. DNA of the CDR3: TGTGCCAGCAGCACCAGACAGGGGAGGAATGAAAAACTGTTTTTT. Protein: CASSTRQGRNEKLFF. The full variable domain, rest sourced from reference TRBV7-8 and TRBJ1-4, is GAGVSQSPRYKVAKRGQDVALRCDPISGHVSLFWYQQALGQGPEFLTYFQNEAQLDKSGLPSDRFFAERPEGSVSTLKIQRTQQEDSAVYLCASSTRQGRNEKLFFGSGTQLSVL.

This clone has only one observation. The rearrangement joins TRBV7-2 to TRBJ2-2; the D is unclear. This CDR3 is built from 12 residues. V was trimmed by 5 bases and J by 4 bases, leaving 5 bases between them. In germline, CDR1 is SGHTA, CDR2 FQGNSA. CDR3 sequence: CASSRFTGELFF. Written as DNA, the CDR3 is TGTGCCAGCAGCCGTTTCACCGGGGAGCTGTTTTTT.

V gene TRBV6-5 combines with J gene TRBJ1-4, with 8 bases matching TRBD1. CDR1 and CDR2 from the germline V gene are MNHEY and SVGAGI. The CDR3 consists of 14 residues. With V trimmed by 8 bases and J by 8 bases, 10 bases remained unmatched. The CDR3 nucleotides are TGTGCCAGCTCGCGGGGGACAGGCGGGGAAAAACTGTTTTTT. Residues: CASSRGTGGEKLFF.

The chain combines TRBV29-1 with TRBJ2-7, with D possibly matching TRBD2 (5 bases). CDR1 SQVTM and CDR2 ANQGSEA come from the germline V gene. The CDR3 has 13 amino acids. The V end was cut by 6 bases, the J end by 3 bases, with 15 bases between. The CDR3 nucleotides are TGCAGCGTACAAGGAACTAGTCTCTACGAGCAGTACTTC. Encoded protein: CSVQGTSLYEQYF.

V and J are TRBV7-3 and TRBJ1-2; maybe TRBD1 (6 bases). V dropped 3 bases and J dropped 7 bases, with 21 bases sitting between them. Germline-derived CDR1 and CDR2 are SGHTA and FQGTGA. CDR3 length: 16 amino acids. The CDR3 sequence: CASSLPLGGRPGGYTF. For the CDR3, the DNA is TGTGCCAGCAGCTTGCCACTCGGGGGGCGCCCTGGTGGCTACACCTTC.

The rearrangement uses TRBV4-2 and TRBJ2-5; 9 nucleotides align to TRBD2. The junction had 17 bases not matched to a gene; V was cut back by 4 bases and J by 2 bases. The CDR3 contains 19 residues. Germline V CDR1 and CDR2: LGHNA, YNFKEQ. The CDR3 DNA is TGTGCCAGCAGCCTCGCCCACAGCGGGGGGCCCTCCTTACAAGAGACCCAGTACTTC. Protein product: CASSLAHSGGPSLQETQYF.